This TCR beta chain comes out of a study of T cell responses to AZD1222 COVID-19 vaccine. The CDR3 runs 15 residues. Germline V CDR1 and CDR2: SGDLS, YYNGEE. Unmatched junction bases numbered 3, after V lost 0 bases and J lost 3 bases. In the case of this clone: Its antigen is unidentified.

Study findings and constraints: As reported, nearly half of all spike-specific TCRs target variant regions that are unmutated. Spike regions recognized by vaccine-associated CD4 TCRs spanned the protein, led by 160-218 and 743-854. Once two AZD1222 doses were given, Spike-specific TCR breadth and depth went up.

Clones were sequenced by immunoSEQ multiplex PCR, and TCRdb holds only the in-frame ones, with some missing. The sample carries about 140,000 clones, 85% to 90% recorded once. The sequence derives from an adult in good health. J is TRBJ2-7 and V is TRBV9, with 10 bases aligning to TRBD2. Sequenced here: peripheral blood, sampled on day 0 of AZD1222 vaccination. The CDR3 region has the DNA TGTGCCAGCAGCGTAGATGTAGCGGGAGGCTACGAGCAGTACTTC. Its translation: CASSVDVAGGYEQYF. Full variable domain (missing parts from reference TRBV9 and TRBJ2-7): DSGVTQTPKHLITATGQRVTLRCSPRSGDLSVYWYQQSLDQGLQFLIQYYNGEERAKGNILERFSAQQFPDLHSELNLSSLELGDSALYFCASSVDVAGGYEQYFGPGTRLTVT.